The entry below gives a single TCR beta chain sequence along with its context. The target antigen is unknown. The CDR3 runs 14 residues. Germline CDR1 and CDR2: SEHNR and FQNEAQ (reference sequence). The V end was cut by 5 bases, the J end by 2 bases, with 13 bases between. This sample was taken from a study of CD8+ T cells in alopecia areata. Study context: Tofacitinib lasted 6 to 18 months, then 6 months off drug. Notes on the study in general: In scalp samples, resident alphabeta T cells of normal skin are also sequenced.

Following RNA extraction, reverse transcription yielded cDNA that acted as the sequencing template. Here immunoSEQ multiplex PCR was the method, and the copy in TCRdb shows in-frame clones only, minus some. The sample has 120,000 or so clones; roughly 58% are singletons. Researchers took lesional scalp punch biopsies and peripheral blood from people who were alopecia areata patients. The TCR originated in a human donor with alopecia areata. The chain recombines TRBV7-9 with TRBJ2-7; D is perhaps TRBD2 (5 bases). Sequences were derived from CD4+ T cells sorted from blood, sampled at week 0. CDR3 DNA: TGTGCCAGCAGCATGAGGACGGGGACCTACGAGCAGTACTTC. As protein: CASSMRTGTYEQYF.